This note documents a single T cell receptor beta chain sequence. Its specificity is unknown. 5' RACE with UMI labels generated the TRB cDNA libraries. No DNA is given; TCRdb re-called the 5' RACE reads and lists each CDR3 protein once. The sample's table shows roughly 120,000 distinct CDR3 sequences. These data originate in a study of CXCR3-negative and CXCR3-positive naive CD8 T cells. Study-wide findings and caveats: High diversity, comparable across both naive subsets, contrasted with much lower diversity in memory CD8+ cells. Similar TRBV-TRBJ gene usage was seen in naive CXCR3-negative and CXCR3-positive cells, but not in memory cells. Surface CD5 looked about the same in the naive subsets, so the authors worked out TCR strength from TRB CDR3 properties. CXCR3-negative naive cells had less hydrophobic TRB CDR3s than did CXCR3-positive naive cells.

Researchers reported sorting every CD8+ T cell subset in triplicate, roughly 290,000 cells per sort. This clonotype originated in a human donor in good health. Some clones in this sample may be carry-over from other donors' samples. The specimen was naive CXCR3+ CD8+ T cells from blood. Subset defined: CD45RO-CCR7+CD27+CD95- naive CD8+ T cells expressing CXCR3 (TNR3+).

CDR3: CASSLGQGEKLFF. This chain connects TRBV7-9 to TRBJ1-4; with no DNA, the TCRdb D assignment of TRBD1 cannot be verified. CDR1 is SEHNR, CDR2 FQNEAQ, per germline (reference sequence). The CDR3 loop spans 13 amino acids.